This entry concerns a single T cell receptor (beta chain). The antigen is unknown. CDR1 SGHTA and CDR2 FQGNSA come from the germline V gene. This CDR3 has 17 residues. Unmatched junction bases numbered 4, after V lost 5 bases and J lost 2 bases. The source of the sample is a study of cytomegalovirus exposure and HLA in healthy donors. Primers: 60 Vbeta forward and 13 Jbeta reverse. The table came from immunoSEQ multiplex PCR; TCRdb's copy has only in-frame clones and leaves some out. The repertoire has around 280,000 clones, 85% to 90% of them found once; the top ten carry roughly 2%. Study results and limitations: In vitro, a few CMV-associated chains proved specific for CMV antigens. Presence/absence analyses supposed approximately even sequencing depth among donors.

The V and J genes are TRBV7-2 and TRBJ2-2, with 14 bases lining up with TRBD2. The sample consisted of PBMCs. The TCR sequence derives from a woman younger than 30 in good health and CMV-seronegative. The CDR3 loop is CASSAGLAGVNTGELFF. The DNA of the CDR3 is TGTGCCAGCAGCGCGGGACTAGCGGGGGTAAACACCGGGGAGCTGTTTTTT.